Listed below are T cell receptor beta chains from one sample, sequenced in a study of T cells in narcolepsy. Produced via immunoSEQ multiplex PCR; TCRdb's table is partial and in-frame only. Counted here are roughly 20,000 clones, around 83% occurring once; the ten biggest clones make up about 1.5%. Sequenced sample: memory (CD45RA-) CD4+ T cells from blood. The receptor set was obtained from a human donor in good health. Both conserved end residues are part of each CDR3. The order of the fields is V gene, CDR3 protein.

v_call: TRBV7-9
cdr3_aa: CASSFAAGELFF

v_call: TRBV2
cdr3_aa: CASRIKGVGEQYF

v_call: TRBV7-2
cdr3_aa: CASSLYSGFENEQYF

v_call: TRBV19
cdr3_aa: CATKRAREGGGQPQHF

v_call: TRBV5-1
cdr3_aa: CASATSGTDTQYF

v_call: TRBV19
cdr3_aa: CASSRQANTEAFF

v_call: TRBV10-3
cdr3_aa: CAISLGQVGDYTF

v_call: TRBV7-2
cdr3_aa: CASSSLGVSDTQYF

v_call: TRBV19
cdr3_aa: CASTSTGNRNNEQFF

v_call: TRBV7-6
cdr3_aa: CASSLASGAYNEQFF

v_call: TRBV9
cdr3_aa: CASSVADKGTEAFF

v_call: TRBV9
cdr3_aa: CASSSRQEGMGGKLFF

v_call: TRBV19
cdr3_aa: CASSSGRGTEAFF

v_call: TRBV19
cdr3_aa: CASIGQDYYGYTF

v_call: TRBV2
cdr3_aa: CASSETNSQETQYF

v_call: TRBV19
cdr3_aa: CASSAGRYNEQFF